This TCR beta chain derives from a study of pediatric ulcerative colitis. General study findings and limits: Compared with controls, ulcerative colitis showed greater blood-rectum clone sharing.

V was clipped by 0 bases and J by 8 bases, with 9 bases between them. This CDR3 is built from 14 residues. Germline-derived CDR1 and CDR2 are SGDLS and YYNGEE. Regarding this clone: Its specificity is unknown.

Samples were sequenced at Survey level, maximum 500,000 reads. Sequencing was performed with immunoSEQ multiplex PCR; in TCRdb, only in-frame clones are kept and a portion is missing. The data hold roughly 25,000 clones, with approximately 71% observed a single time. Rectal tissue came from one to two pinch biopsies taken at colonoscopy. No immunosuppressive drugs were given to ulcerative colitis patients before diagnostic colonoscopy. The material sequenced was gut tissue. This receptor was identified in a boy aged 5-17 years with severe ulcerative colitis. The chain carries TRBV9 and TRBJ1-6; a weak D match, TRBD1 (6 bases). The CDR3: CASSVAGEDSPLHF. For the CDR3, the DNA is TGTGCCAGCAGCGTAGCAGGGGAGGATTCACCCCTCCACTTT.